This T cell receptor beta chain was identified during a study of shared clonotypes between healthy human individuals. The test was conducted at deep level. Method: immunoSEQ multiplex PCR; TCRdb's copy keeps in-frame clones and lacks some. Of about 2.1 million clones in the sample, around 93% were seen once. Naivety among CD8 cells was defined by CD45RO negativity and positive CCR7 selection, thereby excluding terminally differentiated effector memory CD45RA+ cells. To note about this clone: The same CDR3 arises from other DNA sequences in this sample as well.

Specimen: naive CD8+ T cells from PBMCs. The source of this sequence is a man younger than 35 in good health. Some clones in this sample may be carry-over from other donors' samples.

CDR3 in amino acids: CAISEGTSGSYNEQFF. CDR3 sequence (DNA): TGTGCCATCAGTGAGGGGACTAGCGGCTCCTACAATGAGCAGTTCTTC. The chain carries TRBV10-3 and TRBJ2-1; TRBD2 agrees at 11 bases. Germline trimming cut 2 bases from V and 0 bases from J; bases unmatched to any gene: 0. CDR1 and CDR2 (germline): ENHRY, SYGVKD. The CDR3 is 16 amino acids.